Below, 5 T cell receptor beta chains from the same sample are listed, as sequenced in a study of Graves' ophthalmopathy and Graves' hyperthyroidism. For repertoire sequencing, the TCR beta CDR3 regions were amplified from RNA transcripts. First-round RT-PCR relied on HTBI primers, and a second-round multiplex PCR came next. TCRdb redid the calling of the multiplex PCR reads with MiXCR, one entry per CDR3 protein. The sample lists around 400,000 distinct CDR3 sequences, around 18% seen once, with around 1.4% in the top ten. What was sequenced was peripheral blood. The receptors shown here come from a woman younger than 35 with Graves' ophthalmopathy.

This clonotype was observed many times. J is TRBJ2-7 and V is TRBV7-2; D may be TRBD1 (5 bases). Germline V lookup: CDR1 SGHTA, CDR2 FQGNSA. The CDR3 length is 13 residues. Deletions cut 5 bases from V and 5 bases from J, with 13 bases between. CDR3 nucleotides: TGTGCCAGCAGCGCCGGACAAATCCACGAGCAGTACTTC. Encoded protein: CASSAGQIHEQYF.

The chain couples TRBV6-1 to TRBJ1-1, with 9 bases identical to TRBD1. This CDR3 comprises 15 residues. In germline, CDR1 is MNHNS, CDR2 SASEGT. J lost 5 bases, V lost 4 bases, and 8 bases had no gene match. The CDR3 region has the DNA TGTGCCAGCAGTGCGGGACAGGGCTCGGCGACTGAAGCTTTCTTT. Its translation is CASSAGQGSATEAFF.

The table lists this clonotype with many counts. This rearrangement joins TRBV24-1 to TRBJ2-5; D gene ambiguous. Trimming removed 0 bases at V and 0 bases at J, with 4 bases between. The length of the CDR3 is 14 residues. Germline CDR1 KGHDR, CDR2 SFDVKD. The CDR3 loop reads CATSDLSDQETQYF. CDR3 in DNA: TGTGCCACCAGTGATTTGTCGGACCAAGAGACCCAGTACTTC.

This clonotype was seen ten or more times. The genes are TRBV15 and TRBJ2-7; 7 nucleotides line up with TRBD1. Germline assignment: CDR1 LNHNV and CDR2 YYDKDF (reference sequence). Trimming at V came to 2 bases and at J to 5 bases, leaving 9 bases not matched to a gene. This CDR3 comprises 15 residues. The CDR3 nucleotides read TGTGCCACCAGCAGAAGGACAGGCCTGAAGGACGAGCAGTACTTC. Its protein product is CATSRRTGLKDEQYF.

This clonotype was seen many times. The chain combines TRBV7-2 with TRBJ2-5; D could derive from TRBD1 or TRBD2 (5 bases each). The CDR3 runs to 15 residues. Trimming stripped 0 bases from V and 5 bases from J, with 13 bases between. Germline CDR1 is SGHTA and CDR2 is FQGNSA. For the CDR3, the DNA is TGTGCCAGCAGCTTAGCGACGGGATGGGGGGAGACCCAGTACTTC. Protein sequence: CASSLATGWGETQYF.